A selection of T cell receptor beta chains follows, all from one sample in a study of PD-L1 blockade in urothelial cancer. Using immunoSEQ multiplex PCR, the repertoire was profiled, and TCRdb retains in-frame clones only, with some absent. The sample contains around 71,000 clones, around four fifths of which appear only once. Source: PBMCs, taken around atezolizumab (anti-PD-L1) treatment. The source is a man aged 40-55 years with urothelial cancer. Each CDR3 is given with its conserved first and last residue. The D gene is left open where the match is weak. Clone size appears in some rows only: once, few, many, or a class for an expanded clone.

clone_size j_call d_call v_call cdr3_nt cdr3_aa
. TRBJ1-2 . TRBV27 TGTGCCAGCACCCCGACTACAGGGAACTATGGCTACACCTTC CASTPTTGNYGYTF
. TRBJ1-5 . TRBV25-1 TGTGCCAGCAGTGCCCAGGGGAATCAGCCCCAGCATTTT CASSAQGNQPQHF
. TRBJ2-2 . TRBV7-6 TGTGCCAGCAGCGGTGACGGGATCACCGGGGAGCTGTTTTTT CASSGDGITGELFF
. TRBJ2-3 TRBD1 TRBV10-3 TGTGCCATGGGACAGGGGGCGCACTCGCAGTATTTT CAMGQGAHSQYF
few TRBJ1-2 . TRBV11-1 TGTGCCAGCAGCTTAAAGTTGGCCGATCTGGGCGGCTACACCTTC CASSLKLADLGGYTF
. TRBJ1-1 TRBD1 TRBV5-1 TGCGCCAGCAGCCCCCGACAGGGCTTCACTGAAGCTTTCTTT CASSPRQGFTEAFF
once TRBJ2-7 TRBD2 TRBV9 TGTGCCAGCAGCGCACTAGCGGATCCAGCATACGAGCAGTACTTC CASSALADPAYEQYF
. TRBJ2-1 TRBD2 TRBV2 TGTGCCAGCAGCGCGACTAGCGGGAGAGTGGTCAATGAGCAGTTCTTC CASSATSGRVVNEQFF
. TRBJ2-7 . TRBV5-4 TGTGCCAGCAGTCACCGGACAGAGGCGAATGTGCAGTACTTC CASSHRTEANVQYF
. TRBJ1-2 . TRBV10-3 TGTGCCATCAGTGAGTCTCGAGAGGATGGCTACACCTTC CAISESREDGYTF
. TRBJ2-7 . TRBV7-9 TGTGCCAGCAGCCACGCAGGGGCCTTCGGCGAGCAGTACTTC CASSHAGAFGEQYF
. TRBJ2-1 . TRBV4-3 TGCGCCAGCAGCCAAGATCTGAGGGCCCGAGGAGCTTCCTACAATGAGCAGTTCTTC CASSQDLRARGASYNEQFF
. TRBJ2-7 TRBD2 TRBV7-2 TGTGCCAGCAGATATTCCGGGACTAGCGGTGAGCAGTACTTC CASRYSGTSGEQYF
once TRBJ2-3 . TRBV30 TGTGCCTGGAGTGCGGGGGACCTCGGGGATACGCAGTATTTT CAWSAGDLGDTQYF
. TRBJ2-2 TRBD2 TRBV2 TGTGCCAGCAGTGCTAAACTAGCGGGAGGAAACACCGGGGAGCTGTTTTTT CASSAKLAGGNTGELFF
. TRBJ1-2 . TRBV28 TGTGCCAGCATCCAGGTTAACTATGGCTACACCTTC CASIQVNYGYTF
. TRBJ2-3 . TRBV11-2 TGTGCCAGCAGCGTGACAGCTAGCACAGATACGCAGTATTTT CASSVTASTDTQYF
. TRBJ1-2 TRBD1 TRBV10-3 TGTGCCATCAGTGGGGGACAGGGGGCAGGTGACTATGGCTACACCTTC CAISGGQGAGDYGYTF
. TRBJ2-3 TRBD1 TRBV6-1 TGTGCCAGCAGTGCCCTGACAGGGGGAGGGGATACGCAGTATTTT CASSALTGGGDTQYF
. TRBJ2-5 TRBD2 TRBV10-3 TGTGCCATCAGCCTCGGGCCTAGCGGGGTGAAAGAGACCCAGTACTTC CAISLGPSGVKETQYF
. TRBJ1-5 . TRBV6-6 TGTGCCAGCAGCTACCGGGGGGAACAGCCCCAGCATTTT CASSYRGEQPQHF
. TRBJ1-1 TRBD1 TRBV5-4 TGTGCCAGCAGCTTAGAGGGGGCCCTGTACACTGAAGCTTTCTTT CASSLEGALYTEAFF
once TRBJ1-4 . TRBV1 TGCACCAGCAGCCATTATGGGGGGGACAGGCTTGAAAAACTGTTTTTT CTSSHYGGDRLEKLFF
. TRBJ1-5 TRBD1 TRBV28 TGTGCCAGCAGTTTCACAGGGGGCCTACTCAATCAGCCCCAGCATTTT CASSFTGGLLNQPQHF
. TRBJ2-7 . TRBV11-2 TGTGCCAGCAGCTCCTCGCCGGAGGCGTACGAGCAGTACTTC CASSSSPEAYEQYF
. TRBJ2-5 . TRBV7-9 TGTGCCAGCAGCCCGCGGGAGACCCAGTACTTC CASSPRETQYF
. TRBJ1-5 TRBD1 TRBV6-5 TGTGCCAGCAGTTCAGGGACAGGGAGCAATCAGCCCCAGCATTTT CASSSGTGSNQPQHF
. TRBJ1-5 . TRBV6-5 TGTGCCAGCAGTTACTCAGGGGTTAGAAATCAGCCCCAGCATTTT CASSYSGVRNQPQHF
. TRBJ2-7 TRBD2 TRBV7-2 TGTGCCAGCAGCCGTACCGTAGCGGGAAGGTTCCGCGAGCAGTACTTC CASSRTVAGRFREQYF
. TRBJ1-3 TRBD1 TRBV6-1 TGTGCCAGCAGGTCAGGGGGTACTGGAAACACCATATATTTT CASRSGGTGNTIYF
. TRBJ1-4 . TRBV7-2 TGTGCCAGCAGCCCCCCACTTAGCGCCGAAAAACTGTTTTTT CASSPPLSAEKLFF
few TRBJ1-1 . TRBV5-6 TGTGCCAGCAGCTCCGGGGGCACTGAAGCTTTCTTT CASSSGGTEAFF
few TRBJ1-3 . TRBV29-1 TGCAGCGTTGGGCAGTCCTCTGGAAACACCATATATTTT CSVGQSSGNTIYF
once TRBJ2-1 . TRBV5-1 TGCGCCAGCAGCTTGGCGGGTAGGTCCTACAATGAGCAGTTCTTC CASSLAGRSYNEQFF
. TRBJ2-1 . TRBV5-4 TGTGCCAGCAGCATTCCAGGGTTAAGCTCCTACAATGAGCAGTTCTTC CASSIPGLSSYNEQFF
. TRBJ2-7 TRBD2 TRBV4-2 TGTGCCAGCAGCCAAGATCAAACAACTCTGAGCGGGAGCCACTACGAGCAGTACTTC CASSQDQTTLSGSHYEQYF
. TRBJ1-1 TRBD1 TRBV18 TGTGCCAGCTCACAATCGAGGGACAGAACTGAAGCTTTCTTT CASSQSRDRTEAFF
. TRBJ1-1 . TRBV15 TGTGCCACCAGCACAAGTAGGGGGTTTAGGGATCTTAACACTGAAGCTTTCTTT CATSTSRGFRDLNTEAFF
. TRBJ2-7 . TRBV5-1 TGCGCCAGCAGCTCCTCACTCCCGGGGTCCACCTACGAGCAGTACTTC CASSSSLPGSTYEQYF
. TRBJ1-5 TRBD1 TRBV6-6 TGTGCCAGCAGTTTAGGGACAGGGGTCAATCAGCCCCAGCATTTT CASSLGTGVNQPQHF
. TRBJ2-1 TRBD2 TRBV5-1 TGCGCCAGCAGCTGGACTAGCGGGAGTAACAATGAGCAGTTCTTC CASSWTSGSNNEQFF
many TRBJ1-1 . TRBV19 TGTGCCAGTAGTATGACACAGAACACTGAAGCTTTCTTT CASSMTQNTEAFF
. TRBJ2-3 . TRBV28 TGTGCCAGCACGCGGGGGCCTTTCACAGATACGCAGTATTTT CASTRGPFTDTQYF
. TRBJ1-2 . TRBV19 TGTGCCAGTAGTAGTCTCTTCCCCCTTGACTATGGCTACACCTTC CASSSLFPLDYGYTF
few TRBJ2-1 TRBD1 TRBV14 TGTGCCAGCAGCCAAGAGGGACAGGGTACCTACAATGAGCAGTTCTTC CASSQEGQGTYNEQFF
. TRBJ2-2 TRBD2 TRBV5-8 TGTGCCAGCAGCTTGTTCAGGACTAGCGGGAGGATGAACACCGGGGAGCTGTTTTTT CASSLFRTSGRMNTGELFF
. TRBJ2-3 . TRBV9 TGTGCCAGCAAAAGGGGAGATACGCAGTATTTT CASKRGDTQYF
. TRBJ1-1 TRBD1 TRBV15 TGTGCCACCGAATACGCCTCAGGGGGCAGCGCTGAAGCTTTCTTT CATEYASGGSAEAFF